These T cell receptor beta chains were read from a single sample in a study of CD8 T cells in ankylosing spondylitis. TCRdb used MiXCR to reprocess the 5' RACE reads, holding one entry per CDR3 protein. The sample contains under 400,000 distinct CDR3 sequences, around a tenth of which appear only once. Sample: blood, either unsorted or a sorted T cell fraction (not recorded which). These receptors all stem from a female donor with ankylosing spondylitis or in good health (not recorded which). Each CDR3 is given with its conserved first and last residue. A D gene is named only where the DNA matches it firmly. Rows give clone size only sometimes, using once, few, many, or a class for an expanded clone.

CDR3aa: CSALSPGSYNEQFF
CDR3nt: TGCAGTGCCCTCTCCCCAGGCTCCTACAATGAGCAGTTCTTC
v_gene: TRBV20-1
abundance: many
j_gene: TRBJ2-1
d_gene: .

CDR3aa: CASRGFGLAASQETQYF
CDR3nt: TGTGCCAGCAGGGGGTTTGGACTAGCGGCGTCCCAAGAGACCCAGTACTTC
v_gene: TRBV6-1
abundance: .
j_gene: TRBJ2-5
d_gene: TRBD2

CDR3aa: CASSLGFSLGRRAIRYNEQFF
CDR3nt: TGTGCCAGCAGCTTAGGTTTCTCGTTGGGCCGCAGGGCCATCCGCTACAATGAGCAGTTCTTC
v_gene: TRBV11-1
abundance: many
j_gene: TRBJ2-1
d_gene: .

CDR3aa: CAISLDSGVSYNEQFF
CDR3nt: TGTGCCATCAGCCTAGATTCAGGGGTCTCCTACAATGAGCAGTTCTTC
v_gene: TRBV10-3
abundance: few
j_gene: TRBJ2-1
d_gene: .

CDR3aa: CASSERDRSYNEQFF
CDR3nt: TGTGCCAGCAGTGAACGGGACCGTAGCTACAATGAGCAGTTCTTC
v_gene: TRBV12-3/TRBV12-4
abundance: many
j_gene: TRBJ2-1
d_gene: .

CDR3aa: CASSPGTGRGGFSQPQHF
CDR3nt: TGTGCCAGCAGTCCCGGGACAGGCCGAGGGGGATTCAGTCAGCCCCAGCATTTT
v_gene: TRBV12-3/TRBV12-4
abundance: many
j_gene: TRBJ1-5
d_gene: TRBD1

CDR3aa: CASSLGLAGGDRYNEQFF
CDR3nt: TGCGCCAGCAGCTTGGGGCTAGCGGGAGGGGATCGCTACAATGAGCAGTTCTTC
v_gene: TRBV5-1
abundance: many
j_gene: TRBJ2-1
d_gene: TRBD2

CDR3aa: CSARSTGAAYSNQPQHF
CDR3nt: TGCAGTGCTAGATCTACAGGGGCCGCGTATAGCAATCAGCCCCAGCATTTT
v_gene: TRBV20-1
abundance: many
j_gene: TRBJ1-5
d_gene: TRBD1

CDR3aa: CASSLWGEGPEAFF
CDR3nt: TGCGCCAGCAGCTTGTGGGGTGAGGGACCTGAAGCTTTCTTT
v_gene: TRBV5-1
abundance: .
j_gene: TRBJ1-1
d_gene: .

CDR3aa: CASSPESTLRDTQYF
CDR3nt: TGTGCCAGCAGCCCCGAATCCACCCTAAGAGATACGCAGTATTTT
v_gene: TRBV9
abundance: many
j_gene: TRBJ2-3
d_gene: .

CDR3aa: CASTGEGSTGELFF
CDR3nt: TGTGCCAGCACGGGGGAAGGTAGCACCGGGGAGCTGTTTTTT
v_gene: TRBV28
abundance: many
j_gene: TRBJ2-2
d_gene: .

CDR3aa: CSAREAERRINEKLFF
CDR3nt: TGCAGTGCTAGAGAGGCAGAGCGGAGGATTAATGAAAAACTGTTTTTT
v_gene: TRBV20-1
abundance: .
j_gene: TRBJ1-4
d_gene: .

CDR3aa: CASSSDLVAGVGKNIQYF
CDR3nt: TGTGCCAGCAGCTCAGACCTGGTAGCGGGAGTAGGCAAAAACATTCAGTACTTC
v_gene: TRBV7-8
abundance: many
j_gene: TRBJ2-4
d_gene: TRBD2

CDR3aa: CATSQEPLGASAGELFF
CDR3nt: TGTGCCACCAGCCAAGAGCCCCTAGGAGCTTCGGCCGGGGAGCTGTTTTTT
v_gene: TRBV3-1
abundance: .
j_gene: TRBJ2-2
d_gene: .

CDR3aa: CASSYLYTSGRHEQFF
CDR3nt: TGTGCCAGCAGTTACTTGTACACTAGCGGGAGGCATGAGCAGTTCTTC
v_gene: TRBV6-5
abundance: few
j_gene: TRBJ2-1
d_gene: TRBD2

CDR3aa: CASSHLYEQYF
CDR3nt: TGCGCCAGCAGTCACCTGTACGAGCAGTACTTC
v_gene: TRBV10-2
abundance: many
j_gene: TRBJ2-7
d_gene: .

CDR3aa: CASSLLPRQSVEEAFF
CDR3nt: TGTGCCAGCAGCTTGCTACCCCGACAGTCCGTCGAGGAAGCTTTCTTT
v_gene: TRBV5-5
abundance: many
j_gene: TRBJ1-1
d_gene: .

CDR3aa: CSARDRAYTGELFF
CDR3nt: TGCAGTGCTAGAGATCGGGCATACACCGGGGAGCTGTTTTTT
v_gene: TRBV20-1
abundance: .
j_gene: TRBJ2-2
d_gene: .

CDR3aa: CASSSRDRHNEQYF
CDR3nt: TGTGCCAGCAGCTCCCGGGACAGGCACAACGAGCAGTACTTC
v_gene: TRBV3-1
abundance: many
j_gene: TRBJ2-7
d_gene: TRBD1

CDR3aa: CASSPAFRNQPQHF
CDR3nt: TGTGCCAGCAGCCCTGCATTCAGGAATCAGCCCCAGCATTTT
v_gene: TRBV28
abundance: many
j_gene: TRBJ1-5
d_gene: .

CDR3aa: CASISGGADTDTQYF
CDR3nt: TGTGCCAGCATCAGCGGGGGGGCGGACACAGATACGCAGTATTTT
v_gene: TRBV28
abundance: many
j_gene: TRBJ2-3
d_gene: TRBD2

CDR3aa: CASSLIRTGETEAFF
CDR3nt: TGCGCCAGCAGCTTGATTCGGACAGGGGAAACTGAAGCTTTCTTT
v_gene: TRBV5-1
abundance: many
j_gene: TRBJ1-1
d_gene: TRBD1

CDR3aa: CASSFWPGTEAFF
CDR3nt: TGTGCCAGCAGCTTCTGGCCGGGGACTGAAGCTTTCTTT
v_gene: TRBV7-9
abundance: many
j_gene: TRBJ1-1
d_gene: .

CDR3aa: CASTRGAATDTQYF
CDR3nt: TGTGCCAGCACCCGGGGAGCTGCCACAGATACGCAGTATTTT
v_gene: TRBV12-3/TRBV12-4
abundance: many
j_gene: TRBJ2-3
d_gene: .

CDR3aa: CASSQGAASGRWATDTQYF
CDR3nt: TGTGCCAGCAGCCAAGGGGCCGCTAGCGGGAGGTGGGCCACAGATACGCAGTATTTT
v_gene: TRBV14
abundance: few
j_gene: TRBJ2-3
d_gene: TRBD2

CDR3aa: CASSPGYDSPLHF
CDR3nt: TGTGCCAGCAGCCCGGGGTATGATTCACCCCTCCACTTT
v_gene: TRBV5-5
abundance: many
j_gene: TRBJ1-6
d_gene: .

CDR3aa: CSAATPESGANVLTF
CDR3nt: TGCAGTGCAGCTACGCCAGAGTCTGGGGCCAACGTCCTGACTTTC
v_gene: TRBV20-1
abundance: many
j_gene: TRBJ2-6
d_gene: .

CDR3aa: CASSLIRSTYNEQFF
CDR3nt: TGTGCCAGCAGCTTAATAAGGTCCACCTACAATGAGCAGTTCTTC
v_gene: TRBV7-2
abundance: many
j_gene: TRBJ2-1
d_gene: .

CDR3aa: CASSEGYDQPQHF
CDR3nt: TGTGCCAGCAGTGAGGGGTATGATCAGCCCCAGCATTTT
v_gene: TRBV6-4
abundance: many
j_gene: TRBJ1-5
d_gene: .

CDR3aa: CASSLAGTGKETQYF
CDR3nt: TGCGCCAGCAGCTTGGCCGGGACTGGAAAAGAGACCCAGTACTTC
v_gene: TRBV5-1
abundance: many
j_gene: TRBJ2-5
d_gene: .

CDR3aa: CASSRQTHTGELFF
CDR3nt: TGTGCCAGCAGTCGACAGACGCACACCGGGGAGCTGTTTTTT
v_gene: TRBV12-3/TRBV12-4
abundance: many
j_gene: TRBJ2-2
d_gene: .

CDR3aa: CSDVGQGRYTF
CDR3nt: TGCAGCGATGTTGGACAGGGGCGCTACACCTTC
v_gene: TRBV29-1
abundance: many
j_gene: TRBJ1-2
d_gene: TRBD1

CDR3aa: CASSGAPLGHREQFF
CDR3nt: TGTGCCAGCAGTGGGGCCCCCTTGGGACACCGGGAGCAGTTCTTC
v_gene: TRBV6-1
abundance: few
j_gene: TRBJ2-1
d_gene: .

CDR3aa: CATSRQPPGELFF
CDR3nt: TGTGCCACCAGCAGGCAGCCCCCCGGGGAGCTGTTTTTT
v_gene: TRBV15
abundance: few
j_gene: TRBJ2-2
d_gene: .

CDR3aa: CASSLGVRLAVSNEQFF
CDR3nt: TGCGCCAGCAGCTTGGGGGTGAGACTAGCGGTATCCAATGAGCAGTTCTTC
v_gene: TRBV5-1
abundance: many
j_gene: TRBJ2-1
d_gene: TRBD2

CDR3aa: CAISESKGLGGQELSELRQYF
CDR3nt: TGTGCCATCAGTGAGTCGAAAGGTTTGGGGGGACAGGAGCTTTCCGAACTTCGGCAGTACTTC
v_gene: TRBV10-3
abundance: many
j_gene: TRBJ2-7
d_gene: TRBD1

CDR3aa: CSVGGTPNEKLFF
CDR3nt: TGCAGCGTTGGTGGGACGCCTAATGAAAAACTGTTTTTT
v_gene: TRBV29-1
abundance: few
j_gene: TRBJ1-4
d_gene: .

CDR3aa: CATKPIPVGATDTQYF
CDR3nt: TGTGCCACCAAACCTATACCAGTAGGGGCCACAGATACGCAGTATTTT
v_gene: TRBV10-3
abundance: many
j_gene: TRBJ2-3
d_gene: .

CDR3aa: CASSLLTTGGLAKNIQYF
CDR3nt: TGTGCCAGCAGCTTACTGACTACAGGGGGCTTAGCCAAAAACATTCAGTACTTC
v_gene: TRBV11-2
abundance: .
j_gene: TRBJ2-4
d_gene: TRBD1

CDR3aa: CASSDRGNIQYF
CDR3nt: TGCGCCAGCAGCGACAGAGGAAACATTCAGTACTTC
v_gene: TRBV5-1
abundance: .
j_gene: TRBJ2-4
d_gene: .

CDR3aa: CASSLEPFGKAFF
CDR3nt: TGTGCCAGCAGCCTTGAGCCATTCGGAAAAGCTTTCTTT
v_gene: TRBV11-2
abundance: many
j_gene: TRBJ1-1
d_gene: .

CDR3aa: CASSDLSGSSYNEQFF
CDR3nt: TGTGCCAGCAGCGACCTTAGCGGGAGCTCCTACAATGAGCAGTTCTTC
v_gene: TRBV5-6
abundance: many
j_gene: TRBJ2-1
d_gene: TRBD2

CDR3aa: CSARHLSSYEQYF
CDR3nt: TGCAGTGCTAGACATTTGAGCTCCTACGAGCAGTACTTC
v_gene: TRBV20-1
abundance: many
j_gene: TRBJ2-7
d_gene: .

CDR3aa: CASRIFRESYNEQFF
CDR3nt: TGTGCCAGCAGAATCTTCAGGGAGTCCTACAATGAGCAGTTCTTC
v_gene: TRBV6-1
abundance: few
j_gene: TRBJ2-1
d_gene: .

CDR3aa: CASVARVGYTQYF
CDR3nt: TGTGCCAGCGTCGCCCGGGTGGGGTACACCCAGTACTTC
v_gene: TRBV25-1
abundance: many
j_gene: TRBJ2-5
d_gene: .

CDR3aa: CSAGGLAGDNEQFF
CDR3nt: TGCAGTGCGGGTGGACTAGCGGGAGACAATGAGCAGTTCTTC
v_gene: TRBV20-1
abundance: few
j_gene: TRBJ2-1
d_gene: TRBD2

CDR3aa: CATSREQNEMRSGELFF
CDR3nt: TGTGCCACCAGCAGAGAGCAGAACGAGATGAGGTCCGGGGAGCTGTTTTTT
v_gene: TRBV15
abundance: many
j_gene: TRBJ2-2
d_gene: .

CDR3aa: CASSQEGGGYLAGELFF
CDR3nt: TGTGCCAGCAGCCAAGAGGGAGGGGGCTACTTGGCCGGGGAGCTGTTTTTT
v_gene: TRBV4-2
abundance: few
j_gene: TRBJ2-2
d_gene: .

CDR3aa: CASCEGYTGELFF
CDR3nt: TGCGCCAGCTGCGAGGGTTACACCGGGGAGCTGTTTTTT
v_gene: TRBV5-1
abundance: many
j_gene: TRBJ2-2
d_gene: .

CDR3aa: CASTGPRGYEQFF
CDR3nt: TGTGCCAGTACGGGACCACGCGGGTATGAGCAGTTCTTC
v_gene: TRBV6-2/TRBV6-3
abundance: many
j_gene: TRBJ2-1
d_gene: .

CDR3aa: CASSAGTSGGTDTQYF
CDR3nt: TGCGCCAGCAGCGCTGGGACTAGCGGGGGCACAGATACGCAGTATTTT
v_gene: TRBV5-1
abundance: many
j_gene: TRBJ2-3
d_gene: TRBD2

CDR3aa: CSAQDRLAAQYF
CDR3nt: TGCAGTGCCCAGGACAGGCTAGCGGCCCAGTACTTC
v_gene: TRBV20-1
abundance: few
j_gene: TRBJ2-5
d_gene: .

CDR3aa: CASNDHTGELFF
CDR3nt: TGTGCCAGCAACGACCACACCGGGGAGCTGTTTTTT
v_gene: TRBV7-2
abundance: many
j_gene: TRBJ2-2
d_gene: .

CDR3aa: CCAREWGPYSNQPQHF
CDR3nt: TGCTGTGCTAGAGAGTGGGGCCCTTATAGCAATCAGCCCCAGCATTTT
v_gene: TRBV20-1
abundance: few
j_gene: TRBJ1-5
d_gene: .

CDR3aa: CSARSFGTSGNNEQFF
CDR3nt: TGCAGTGCTAGGAGCTTTGGGACTAGCGGGAATAATGAGCAGTTCTTC
v_gene: TRBV20-1
abundance: many
j_gene: TRBJ2-1
d_gene: TRBD2

CDR3aa: CASSPRQGLNTGELFF
CDR3nt: TGTGCCAGCTCACCGCGACAGGGGCTGAACACCGGGGAGCTGTTTTTT
v_gene: TRBV18
abundance: many
j_gene: TRBJ2-2
d_gene: TRBD1

CDR3aa: CASIEGTGKTDTQYF
CDR3nt: TGCGCCAGCATAGAAGGGACAGGAAAGACAGATACGCAGTATTTT
v_gene: TRBV5-1
abundance: many
j_gene: TRBJ2-3
d_gene: TRBD1

CDR3aa: CASSTRLAEQETQYF
CDR3nt: TGCGCCAGCAGCACAAGACTAGCGGAGCAAGAGACCCAGTACTTC
v_gene: TRBV5-1
abundance: many
j_gene: TRBJ2-5
d_gene: TRBD2

CDR3aa: CSASLGLAGVTNTGELFF
CDR3nt: TGCAGTGCGAGCCTGGGACTAGCGGGAGTTACCAACACCGGGGAGCTGTTTTTT
v_gene: TRBV20-1
abundance: many
j_gene: TRBJ2-2
d_gene: TRBD2

CDR3aa: CASSLSGGLDTQYF
CDR3nt: TGTGCCAGCAGCTTAAGTGGCGGGCTAGATACGCAGTATTTT
v_gene: TRBV7-2
abundance: many
j_gene: TRBJ2-3
d_gene: .